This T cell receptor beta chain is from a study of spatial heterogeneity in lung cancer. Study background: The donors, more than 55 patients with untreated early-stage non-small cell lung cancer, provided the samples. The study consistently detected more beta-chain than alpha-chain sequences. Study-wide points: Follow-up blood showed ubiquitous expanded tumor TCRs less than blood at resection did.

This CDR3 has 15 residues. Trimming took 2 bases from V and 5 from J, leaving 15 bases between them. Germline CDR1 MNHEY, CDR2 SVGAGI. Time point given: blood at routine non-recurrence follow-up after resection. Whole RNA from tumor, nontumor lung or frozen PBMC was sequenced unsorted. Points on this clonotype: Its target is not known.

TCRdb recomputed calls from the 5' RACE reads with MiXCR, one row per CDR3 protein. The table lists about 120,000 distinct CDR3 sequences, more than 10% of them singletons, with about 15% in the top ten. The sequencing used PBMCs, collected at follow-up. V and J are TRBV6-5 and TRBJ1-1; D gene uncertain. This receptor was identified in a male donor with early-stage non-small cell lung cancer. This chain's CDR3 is CASSYPGGMGTEAFF. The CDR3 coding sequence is TGTGCCAGCAGTTACCCTGGTGGAATGGGGACTGAAGCTTTCTTT.